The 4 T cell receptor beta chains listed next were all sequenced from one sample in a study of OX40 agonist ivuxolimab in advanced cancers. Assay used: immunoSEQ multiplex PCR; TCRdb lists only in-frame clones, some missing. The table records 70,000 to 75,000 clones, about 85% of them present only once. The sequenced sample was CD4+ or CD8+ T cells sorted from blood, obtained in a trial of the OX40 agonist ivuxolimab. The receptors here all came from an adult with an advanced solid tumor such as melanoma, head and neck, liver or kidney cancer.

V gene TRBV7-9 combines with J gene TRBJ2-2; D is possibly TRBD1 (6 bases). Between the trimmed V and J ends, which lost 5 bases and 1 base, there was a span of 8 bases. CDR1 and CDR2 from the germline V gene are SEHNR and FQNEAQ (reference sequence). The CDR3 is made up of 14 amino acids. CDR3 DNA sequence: TGTGCCAGCAGCACGGGACAGAACACCGGGGAGCTGTTTTTT. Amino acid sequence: CASSTGQNTGELFF.

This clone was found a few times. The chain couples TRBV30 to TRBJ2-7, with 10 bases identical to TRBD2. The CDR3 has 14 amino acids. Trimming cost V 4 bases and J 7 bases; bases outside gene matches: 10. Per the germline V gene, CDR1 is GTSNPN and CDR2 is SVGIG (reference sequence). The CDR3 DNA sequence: TGTGCCTGGATAGCTCTAGCGGGAGTGGGTGAGCAGTACTTC. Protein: CAWIALAGVGEQYF.

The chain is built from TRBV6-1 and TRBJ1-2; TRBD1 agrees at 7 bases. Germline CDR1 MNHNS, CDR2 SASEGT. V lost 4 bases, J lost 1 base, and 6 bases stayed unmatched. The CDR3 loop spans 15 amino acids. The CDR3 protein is CASSGGGRVNYGYTF. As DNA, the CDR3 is TGTGCCAGCAGTGGAGGGGGCAGGGTTAACTATGGCTACACCTTC.

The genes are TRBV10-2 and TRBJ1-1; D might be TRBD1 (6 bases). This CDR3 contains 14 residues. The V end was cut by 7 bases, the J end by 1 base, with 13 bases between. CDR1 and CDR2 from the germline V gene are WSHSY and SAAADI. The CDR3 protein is CASTSTGENTEAFF. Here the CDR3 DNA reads TGCGCCAGCACCTCGACAGGAGAGAACACTGAAGCTTTCTTT.